The rows below give T cell receptor beta chains drawn from one sample of a study of tumor-infiltrating lymphocytes in primary liver carcinoma. Via MiXCR, TCRdb re-called the multiplex PCR reads, giving one row per CDR3 protein. The sample includes 300,000 to 350,000 distinct CDR3 sequences, roughly three fifths of them seen just once. The specimen sequenced was peripheral blood. These receptor sequences come from a woman in her twenties or thirties with primary liver carcinoma and hepatitis B virus infection. The CDR3 runs from the conserved cysteine through the conserved F or W. A D gene is named only where the DNA matches it firmly. Rows give clone size only sometimes, using once, few, many, or a class for an expanded clone.

DNA: TGCGCTAGCGAAGGGCGGTCTAGAACCGGGGAGCTGTTTTTT
CDR3: CASEGRSRTGELFF
J: TRBJ2-2
size: NA
V: TRBV11-2
D: NA

DNA: TGCGCCAGCAGCCAAGATGGGGTCAGGAACCTCTACGAGCAGTACTTC
CDR3: CASSQDGVRNLYEQYF
J: TRBJ2-7
size: many
V: TRBV4-1
D: NA

DNA: TGTGCCAGCAGCTCTGATACTCTGGTCTCCTACGAGCAGTACTTC
CDR3: CASSSDTLVSYEQYF
J: TRBJ2-7
size: NA
V: TRBV5-5
D: NA

DNA: TGTGCCAGCAGCTCGCTCCACAGGGGTGGGACTGAAGCTTTCTTT
CDR3: CASSSLHRGGTEAFF
J: TRBJ1-1
size: many
V: TRBV11-2
D: TRBD1

DNA: TGTGCCAGCAGACCCGACGGGGGGTCATCTCTCTCCTACGAGCAGTACTTC
CDR3: CASRPDGGSSLSYEQYF
J: TRBJ2-7
size: NA
V: TRBV28
D: TRBD2

DNA: TGTGCCAGCAGTCCGGTGTCCAGGGGGGGAGGGAATGAGCAGTTCTTC
CDR3: CASSPVSRGGGNEQFF
J: TRBJ2-1
size: few
V: TRBV6-5
D: NA

DNA: TGTGCCAGCAAGAGTCCGATGAACACTGAAGCTATCTTT
CDR3: CASKSPMNTEAIF
J: TRBJ1-1
size: NA
V: TRBV6-2/TRBV6-3
D: NA

DNA: TGCGCCAGCAGCTCCGAGGGGGCGCGTCGCGCAGATACGCAGTATTTT
CDR3: CASSSEGARRADTQYF
J: TRBJ2-3
size: NA
V: TRBV5-1
D: TRBD1

DNA: TGTGCCTGGAGTACGGGACCGTCGCCAGCTTTCTTT
CDR3: CAWSTGPSPAFF
J: TRBJ1-1
size: NA
V: TRBV30
D: NA

DNA: TGTGCGGTAGAGGGAGAGCACATAGATACGCAGTATTTT
CDR3: CAVEGEHIDTQYF
J: TRBJ2-3
size: once
V: TRBV6-1
D: NA

DNA: TGTGCCAGCATTCCCGGGACAGGGGGTAGCAATCAGCCCCAGCATTTT
CDR3: CASIPGTGGSNQPQHF
J: TRBJ1-5
size: few
V: TRBV6-6
D: TRBD1

DNA: TGCAGCGTTGAACCCCCTTTTTTAGATGCGCAGTATTTT
CDR3: CSVEPPFLDAQYF
J: TRBJ2-3
size: once
V: TRBV29-1
D: NA

DNA: TGTGCCTGGAGTGTCCGCCTCGAGGGCTATGGCTACACCTTC
CDR3: CAWSVRLEGYGYTF
J: TRBJ1-2
size: NA
V: TRBV30
D: NA

DNA: TGTGCCAGCAAGCGGGGCGGCAATTCCTACGAGCAGTACTTC
CDR3: CASKRGGNSYEQYF
J: TRBJ2-7
size: NA
V: TRBV28
D: TRBD2

DNA: TGTGCCAGCAGTGAGTCAGGGCCGTTCTACGAGCAGTACTTC
CDR3: CASSESGPFYEQYF
J: TRBJ2-7
size: NA
V: TRBV2
D: NA

DNA: TGTGCCAGCAGCTTAGATGCGAGGCAGAGGAACACTGAAGCTTTCTTT
CDR3: CASSLDARQRNTEAFF
J: TRBJ1-1
size: many
V: TRBV11-2
D: NA

DNA: TGTGCCAGCAGCTTGCGGGATTTCTACAATGAGCAGTTCTTC
CDR3: CASSLRDFYNEQFF
J: TRBJ2-1
size: NA
V: TRBV5-5
D: NA

DNA: TGTGCCAGCAGCTTCGGGACCGGAGATATGCGGTATTTT
CDR3: CASSFGTGDMRYF
J: TRBJ2-3
size: NA
V: TRBV11-1
D: NA

DNA: TGCGCCAGCAGCCAAGATATGGCAGCTTATGGCTACACCTTC
CDR3: CASSQDMAAYGYTF
J: TRBJ1-2
size: many
V: TRBV4-3
D: NA

DNA: TGTGCCAGCAGTTTCGCCCCCGTAGAGCCCCAGCATTTT
CDR3: CASSFAPVEPQHF
J: TRBJ1-5
size: many
V: TRBV12-3/TRBV12-4
D: NA

DNA: TGTGCCAGCAGTTGGACAGCTCCACGGAACACCATATATTTT
CDR3: CASSWTAPRNTIYF
J: TRBJ1-3
size: few
V: TRBV12-3/TRBV12-4
D: NA

DNA: TGTGTCAGCAGTGCGCTGGGATACGAGCAGTACTTC
CDR3: CVSSALGYEQYF
J: TRBJ2-7
size: NA
V: TRBV6-2/TRBV6-3
D: NA

DNA: TGTGCCAGCTTAGAGACGGACTCCTACAATGAGCAGTTCTTC
CDR3: CASLETDSYNEQFF
J: TRBJ2-1
size: NA
V: TRBV11-2
D: NA

DNA: TGCAGCGCGCCAAGCGGACTAGCGGGGAACACAGATATGCCGTATTTT
CDR3: CSAPSGLAGNTDMPYF
J: TRBJ2-3
size: NA
V: TRBV29-1
D: TRBD2

DNA: TGTGCCAGCAGCCTTACCCAAGCGGGAGCGGCAGATACGCAGCATTTT
CDR3: CASSLTQAGAADTQHF
J: TRBJ1-5
size: NA
V: TRBV11-3
D: NA

DNA: TGCGCCAGCAGCCAAGATGAAGGGGCAGGGAGGAATGGGCAGTTCTTC
CDR3: CASSQDEGAGRNGQFF
J: TRBJ2-1
size: NA
V: TRBV4-1
D: NA

DNA: TGCAGCGTTGCTAGCAGGGTTGGGGTCTATGGCTACACCTTC
CDR3: CSVASRVGVYGYTF
J: TRBJ1-2
size: NA
V: TRBV29-1
D: NA